This TCR beta chain was retrieved from a study of T cell responses to AZD1222 COVID-19 vaccine. Study details: Analysis merged second doses at about 4 or about 12 weeks.

Notes on the study in general: Clonal diversity was possibly underestimated; the donors were predominantly white British and more often female. At baseline, seropositivity was found in only 5 to 7 AZD1222 recipients.

With V trimmed by 6 bases and J by 5 bases, 8 bases remained unmatched. The CDR3 contains 14 residues. The germline V gene encodes CDR1 MDHEN and CDR2 SYDVKM. In the case of this clone: Its antigen remains unknown.

The repertoire was sequenced with immunoSEQ multiplex PCR; TCRdb's copy has only in-frame clones and lacks some. In the table there are 150,000 to 200,000 clones, 85% to 95% of which are singletons. V is TRBV28 and J is TRBJ1-1, with TRBD1 matching over 8 bases. This clonotype was sampled from an adult in good health. The sample here was peripheral blood, taken on day 0 of AZD1222 vaccination. In DNA, the CDR3 is TGTGCCAGCAGACACAGACAGGGGAGGACTGAAGCTTTCTTT. Translated, it gives CASRHRQGRTEAFF.